This entry features one T cell receptor beta chain sequence. Its antigen is unidentified. This CDR3 contains 13 residues. Germline V gene lookup returns CDR1 MNHNS and CDR2 SASEGT. After removal of 11 bases from V and 2 bases from J, the junction contained 8 bases not matched to a gene. At the Johns Hopkins FTIC core, DNA taken from cultured CD4+ T cells was sequenced by way of the Oncomine TCR Beta short-read assay. Genomic DNA was isolated from CD4+ T cells that had been cultured. One entry per CDR3 protein, called by TCRdb with MiXCR from the PCR reads. This table has roughly 18,000 distinct CDR3 sequences, around 60% appearing once. Treatment reported: roughly 11-day PBMC culture with coronavirus spike peptide pools or control peptides (ViraFEST assay). This sample was taken from a study of vaccination and CD4 T cells after COVID-19.

The chain uses TRBV6-1 and TRBJ1-2, with TRBD1 matching 7 bases. The source of this sequence is a human donor who had recovered from COVID-19. Specimen: CD4+ T cells from blood, cultured in vitro. CDR3 nucleotide sequence: TGTGCCGTAGGGGGCCTCAGGAACTATGGCTACACCTTC. Its translation is CAVGGLRNYGYTF.